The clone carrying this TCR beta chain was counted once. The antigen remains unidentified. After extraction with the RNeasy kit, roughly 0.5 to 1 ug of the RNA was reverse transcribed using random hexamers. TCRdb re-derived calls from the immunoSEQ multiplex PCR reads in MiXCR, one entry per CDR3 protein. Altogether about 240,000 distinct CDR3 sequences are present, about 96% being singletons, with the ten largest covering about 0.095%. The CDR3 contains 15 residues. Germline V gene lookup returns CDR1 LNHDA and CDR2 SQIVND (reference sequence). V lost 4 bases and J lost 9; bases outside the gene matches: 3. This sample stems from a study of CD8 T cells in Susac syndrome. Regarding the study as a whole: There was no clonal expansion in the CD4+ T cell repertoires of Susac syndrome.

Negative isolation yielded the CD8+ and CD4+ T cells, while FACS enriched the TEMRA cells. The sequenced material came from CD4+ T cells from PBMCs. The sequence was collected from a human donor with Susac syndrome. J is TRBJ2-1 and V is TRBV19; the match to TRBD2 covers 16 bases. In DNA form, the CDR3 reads TGTGCCAGTAGTACCGGGACTAGCGGGAGGGTTGAGCAGTTCTTC. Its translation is CASSTGTSGRVEQFF.